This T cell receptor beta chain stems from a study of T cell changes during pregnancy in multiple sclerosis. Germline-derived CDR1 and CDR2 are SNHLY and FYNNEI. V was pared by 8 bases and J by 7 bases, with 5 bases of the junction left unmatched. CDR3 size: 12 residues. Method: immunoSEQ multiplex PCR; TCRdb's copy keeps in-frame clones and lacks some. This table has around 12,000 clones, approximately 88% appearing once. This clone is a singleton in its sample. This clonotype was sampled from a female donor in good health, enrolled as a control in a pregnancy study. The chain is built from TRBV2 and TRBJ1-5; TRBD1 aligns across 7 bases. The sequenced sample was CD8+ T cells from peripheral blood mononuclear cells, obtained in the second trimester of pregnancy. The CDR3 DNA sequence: TGTGCCAGCGACAGGGTGGGCCAGCCCCAGCATTTT. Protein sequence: CASDRVGQPQHF. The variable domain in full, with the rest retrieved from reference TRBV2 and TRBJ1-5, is EPEVTQTPSHQVTQMGQEVILRCVPISNHLYFYWYRQILGQKVEFLVSFYNNEISEKSEIFDDQFSVERPDGSNFTLKIRSTKLEDSAMYFCASDRVGQPQHFGDGTRLSIL.